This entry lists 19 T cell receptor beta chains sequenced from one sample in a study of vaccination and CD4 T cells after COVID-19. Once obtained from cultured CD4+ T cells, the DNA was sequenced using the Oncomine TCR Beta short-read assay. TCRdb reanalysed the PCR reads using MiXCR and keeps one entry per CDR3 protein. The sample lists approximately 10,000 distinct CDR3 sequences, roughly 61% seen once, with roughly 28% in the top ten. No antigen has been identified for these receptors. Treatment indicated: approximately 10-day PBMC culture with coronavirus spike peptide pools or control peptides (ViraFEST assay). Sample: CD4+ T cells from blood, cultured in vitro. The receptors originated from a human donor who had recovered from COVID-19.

DNA of the CDR3: TGCAGTGCGCCGCTAGCGGGGGCCTCATCGGCCATGGAGACCCAGTACTTC. Encoded protein: CSAPLAGASSAMETQYF. This chain connects TRBV20-1 to TRBJ2-5; 10 bases are a match to TRBD2. Trimming at V came to 6 bases and at J to 5 bases, leaving 18 bases not matched to a gene. CDR1 and CDR2 from the germline V gene are DFQATT and SNEGSKA (reference sequence). The CDR3 extends over 17 amino acids.

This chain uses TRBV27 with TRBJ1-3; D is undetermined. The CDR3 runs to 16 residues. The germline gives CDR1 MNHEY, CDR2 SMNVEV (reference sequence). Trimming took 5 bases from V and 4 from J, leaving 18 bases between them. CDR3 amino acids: CASSPAAAMVGNTIYF. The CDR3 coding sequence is TGTGCCAGCAGTCCAGCGGCGGCCATGGTAGGAAACACCATATATTTT.

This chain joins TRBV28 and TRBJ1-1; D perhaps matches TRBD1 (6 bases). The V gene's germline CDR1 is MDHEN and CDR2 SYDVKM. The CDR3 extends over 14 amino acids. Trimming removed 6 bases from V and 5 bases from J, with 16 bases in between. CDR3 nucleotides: TGTGCCAGCAGAGACGGGGGCGGGTGGACTGAAGCTTTCTTT. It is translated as CASRDGGGWTEAFF.

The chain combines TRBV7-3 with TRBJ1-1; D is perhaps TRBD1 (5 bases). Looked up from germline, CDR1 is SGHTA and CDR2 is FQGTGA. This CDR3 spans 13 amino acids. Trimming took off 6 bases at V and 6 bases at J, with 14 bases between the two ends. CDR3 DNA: TGTGCCAGCAGTCTCGTGAGGGGAGCTGAAGCTTTCTTT. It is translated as CASSLVRGAEAFF.

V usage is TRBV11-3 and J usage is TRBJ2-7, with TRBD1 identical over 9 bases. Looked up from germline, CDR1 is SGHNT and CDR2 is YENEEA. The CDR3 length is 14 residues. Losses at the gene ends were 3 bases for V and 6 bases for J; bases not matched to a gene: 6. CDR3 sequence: CASSFGQGIGEQYF. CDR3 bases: TGTGCCAGCAGCTTCGGACAGGGGATAGGCGAGCAGTACTTC.

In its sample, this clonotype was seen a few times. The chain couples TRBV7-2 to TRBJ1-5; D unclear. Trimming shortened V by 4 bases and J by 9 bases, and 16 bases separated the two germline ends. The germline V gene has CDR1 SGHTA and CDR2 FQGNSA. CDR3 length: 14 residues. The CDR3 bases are TGTGCCAGCAGCTCAAGAAGGACGGGAACGCCCCAGCATTTT. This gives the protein CASSSRRTGTPQHF.

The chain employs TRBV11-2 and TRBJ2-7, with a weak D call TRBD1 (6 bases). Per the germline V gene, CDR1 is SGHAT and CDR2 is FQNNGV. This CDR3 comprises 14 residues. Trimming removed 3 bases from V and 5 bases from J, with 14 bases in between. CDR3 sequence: CASSFTGSRDEQYF. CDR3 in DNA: TGTGCCAGCAGCTTTACAGGGTCTAGGGACGAGCAGTACTTC.

Here the CDR3 reads CASSLVGQNNQPQHF. CDR3 in DNA: TGTGCCAGCAGCTTAGTGGGACAGAACAATCAGCCCCAGCATTTT. This chain joins TRBV7-8 and TRBJ1-5, with 7 bases lining up with TRBD1. After removal of 1 base from V and 3 bases from J, the junction contained 3 bases not matched to a gene. Germline V CDR1 and CDR2: SGHVS, FQNEAQ. The CDR3 loop spans 15 amino acids.

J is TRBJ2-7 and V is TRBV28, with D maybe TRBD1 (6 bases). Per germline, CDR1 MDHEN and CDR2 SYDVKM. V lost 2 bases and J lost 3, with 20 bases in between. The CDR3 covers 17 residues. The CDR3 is CASSLGGTLDPHYEQYF. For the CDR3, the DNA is TGTGCCAGCAGTTTAGGGGGCACCTTAGACCCCCACTACGAGCAGTACTTC.

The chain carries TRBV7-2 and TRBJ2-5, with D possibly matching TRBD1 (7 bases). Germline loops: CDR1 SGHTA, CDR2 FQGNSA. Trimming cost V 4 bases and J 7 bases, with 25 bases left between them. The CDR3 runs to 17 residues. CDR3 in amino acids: CASSSQSGQAGRGTQYF. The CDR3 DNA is TGTGCCAGCAGCTCACAATCTGGACAGGCGGGGCGGGGGACCCAGTACTTC.

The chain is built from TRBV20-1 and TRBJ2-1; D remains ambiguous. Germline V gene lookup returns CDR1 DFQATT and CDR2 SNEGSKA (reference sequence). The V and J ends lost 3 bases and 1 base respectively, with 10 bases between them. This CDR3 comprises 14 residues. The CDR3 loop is CSASGLLSYNEQFF. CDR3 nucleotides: TGCAGTGCTAGCGGGCTACTATCCTACAATGAGCAGTTCTTC.

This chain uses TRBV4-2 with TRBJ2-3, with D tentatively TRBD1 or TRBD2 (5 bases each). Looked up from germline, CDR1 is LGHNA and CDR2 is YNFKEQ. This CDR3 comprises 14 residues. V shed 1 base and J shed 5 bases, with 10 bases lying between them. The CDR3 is CASSQGRDGDTQYF. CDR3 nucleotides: TGTGCCAGCAGCCAAGGCAGGGACGGAGATACGCAGTATTTT.

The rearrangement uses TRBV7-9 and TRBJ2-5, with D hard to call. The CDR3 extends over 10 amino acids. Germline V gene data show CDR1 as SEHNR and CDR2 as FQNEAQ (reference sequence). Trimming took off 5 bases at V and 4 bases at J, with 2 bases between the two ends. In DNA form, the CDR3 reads TGTGCCAGCAGCGGAGAGACCCAGTACTTC. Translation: CASSGETQYF.

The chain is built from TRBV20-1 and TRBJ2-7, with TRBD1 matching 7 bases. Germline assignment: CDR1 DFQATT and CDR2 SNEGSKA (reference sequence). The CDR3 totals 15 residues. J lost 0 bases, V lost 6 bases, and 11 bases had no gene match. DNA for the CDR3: TGCAGTGCAGAAAGGCCGGGACAGAGCTCCTACGAGCAGTACTTC. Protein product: CSAERPGQSSYEQYF.

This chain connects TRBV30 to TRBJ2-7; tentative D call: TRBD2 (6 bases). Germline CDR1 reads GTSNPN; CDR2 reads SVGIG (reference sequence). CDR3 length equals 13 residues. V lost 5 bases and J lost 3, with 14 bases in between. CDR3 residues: CAWEAGSGYEQYF. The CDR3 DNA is TGTGCCTGGGAGGCGGGGTCGGGCTACGAGCAGTACTTC.

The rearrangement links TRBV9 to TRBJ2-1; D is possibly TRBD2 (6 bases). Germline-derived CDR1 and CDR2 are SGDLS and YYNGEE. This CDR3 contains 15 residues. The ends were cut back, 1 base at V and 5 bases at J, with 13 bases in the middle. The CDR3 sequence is CASSVTLGGNNEQFF. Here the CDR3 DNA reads TGTGCCAGCAGCGTAACGTTGGGGGGAAACAATGAGCAGTTCTTC.

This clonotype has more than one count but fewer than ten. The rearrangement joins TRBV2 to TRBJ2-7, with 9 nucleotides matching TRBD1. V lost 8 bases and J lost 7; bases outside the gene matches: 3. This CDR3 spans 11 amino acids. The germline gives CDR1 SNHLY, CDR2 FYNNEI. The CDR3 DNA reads TGTGCCAGCGGTGGGACAGGGGAGCAGTACTTC. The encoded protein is CASGGTGEQYF.

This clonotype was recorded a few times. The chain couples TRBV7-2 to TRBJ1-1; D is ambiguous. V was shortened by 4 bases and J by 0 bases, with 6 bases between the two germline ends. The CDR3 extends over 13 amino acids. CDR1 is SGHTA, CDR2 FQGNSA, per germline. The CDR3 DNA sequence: TGTGCCAGCAGCTCGACACTGAACACTGAAGCTTTCTTT. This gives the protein CASSSTLNTEAFF.

CDR3 DNA sequence: TGTGCCAGCAGTAGGGATGGTGGCGGTTCCTACGAGCAGTACTTC. Amino acid sequence: CASSRDGGGSYEQYF. The chain is built from TRBV2 and TRBJ2-7; no clear D gene. In germline, CDR1 is SNHLY, CDR2 FYNNEI. With 5 bases removed from V and 1 base from J, the gap between germline ends came to 15 bases. The CDR3 is made up of 15 amino acids.